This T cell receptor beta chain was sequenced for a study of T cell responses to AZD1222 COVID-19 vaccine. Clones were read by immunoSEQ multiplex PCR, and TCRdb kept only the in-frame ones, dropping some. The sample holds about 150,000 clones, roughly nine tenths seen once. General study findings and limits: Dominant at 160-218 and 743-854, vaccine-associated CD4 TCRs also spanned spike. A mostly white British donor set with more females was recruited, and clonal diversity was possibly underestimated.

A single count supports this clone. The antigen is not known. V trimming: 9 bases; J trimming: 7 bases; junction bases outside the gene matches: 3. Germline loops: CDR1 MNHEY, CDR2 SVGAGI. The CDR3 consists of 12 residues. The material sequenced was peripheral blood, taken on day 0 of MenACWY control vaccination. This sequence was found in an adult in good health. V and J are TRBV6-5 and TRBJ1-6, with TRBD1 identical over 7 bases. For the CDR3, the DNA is TGTGCCAGTAAACAGGGGAATTCACCCCTCCACTTT. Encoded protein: CASKQGNSPLHF.